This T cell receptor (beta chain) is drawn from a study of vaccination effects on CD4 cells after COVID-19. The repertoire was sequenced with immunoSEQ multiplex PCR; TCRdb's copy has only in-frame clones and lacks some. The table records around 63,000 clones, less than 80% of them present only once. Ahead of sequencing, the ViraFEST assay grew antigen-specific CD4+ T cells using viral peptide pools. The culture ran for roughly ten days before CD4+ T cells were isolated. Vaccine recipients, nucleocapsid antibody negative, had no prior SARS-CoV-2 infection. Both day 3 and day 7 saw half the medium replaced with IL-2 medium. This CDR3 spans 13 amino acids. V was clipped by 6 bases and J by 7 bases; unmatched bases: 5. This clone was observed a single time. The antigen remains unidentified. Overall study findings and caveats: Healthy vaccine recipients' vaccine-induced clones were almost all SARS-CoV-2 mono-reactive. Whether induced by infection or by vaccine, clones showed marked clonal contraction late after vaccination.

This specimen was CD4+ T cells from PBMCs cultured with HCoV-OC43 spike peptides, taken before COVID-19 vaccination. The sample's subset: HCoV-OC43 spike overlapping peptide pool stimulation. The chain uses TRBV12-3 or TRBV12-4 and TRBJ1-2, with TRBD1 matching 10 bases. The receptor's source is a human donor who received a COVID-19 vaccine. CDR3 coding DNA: TGTGCCAGCAGCCGTGGGACAGGGGCTGGCTACACCTTC. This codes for CASSRGTGAGYTF.